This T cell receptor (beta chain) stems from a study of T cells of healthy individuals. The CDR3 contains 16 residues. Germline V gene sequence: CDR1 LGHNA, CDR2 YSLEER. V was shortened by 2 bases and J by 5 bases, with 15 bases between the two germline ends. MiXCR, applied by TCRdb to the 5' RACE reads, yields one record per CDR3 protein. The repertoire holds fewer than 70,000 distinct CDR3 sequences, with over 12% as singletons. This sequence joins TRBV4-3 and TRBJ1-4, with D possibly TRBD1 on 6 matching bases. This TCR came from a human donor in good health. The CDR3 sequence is CASSQRTSGGNEKLFF. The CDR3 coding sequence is TGCGCCAGCAGCCAACGAACATCCGGGGGCAATGAAAAACTGTTTTTT.